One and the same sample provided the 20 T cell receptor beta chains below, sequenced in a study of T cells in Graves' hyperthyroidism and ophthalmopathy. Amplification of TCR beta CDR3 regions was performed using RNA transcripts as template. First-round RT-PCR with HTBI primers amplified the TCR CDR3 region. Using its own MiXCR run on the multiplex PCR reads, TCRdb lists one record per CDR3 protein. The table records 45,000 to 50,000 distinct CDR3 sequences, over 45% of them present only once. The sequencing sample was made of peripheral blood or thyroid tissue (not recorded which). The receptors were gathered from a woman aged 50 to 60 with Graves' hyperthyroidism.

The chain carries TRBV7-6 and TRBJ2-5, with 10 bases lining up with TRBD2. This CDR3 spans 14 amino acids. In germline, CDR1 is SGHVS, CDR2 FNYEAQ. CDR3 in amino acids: CARAASGSGETQYF. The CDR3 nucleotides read TGTGCTAGAGCGGCTAGCGGGAGTGGTGAGACCCAGTACTTC.

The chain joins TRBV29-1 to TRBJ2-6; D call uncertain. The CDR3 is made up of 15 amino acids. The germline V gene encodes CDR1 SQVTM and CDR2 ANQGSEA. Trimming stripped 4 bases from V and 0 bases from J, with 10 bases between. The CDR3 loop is CSVVRVSSGANVLTF. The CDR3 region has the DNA TGCAGCGTTGTTAGGGTGAGCTCTGGGGCCAACGTCCTGACTTTC.

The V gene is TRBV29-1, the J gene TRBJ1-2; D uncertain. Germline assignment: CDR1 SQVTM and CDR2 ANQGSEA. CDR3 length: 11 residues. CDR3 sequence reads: CREERDYGYTF. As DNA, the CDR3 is TGCAGAGAGGAGAGGGACTATGGCTACACCTTC.

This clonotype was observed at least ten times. This CDR3 reads CASGWGDQPQHF. The CDR3 DNA reads as TGTGCTAGTGGTTGGGGCGATCAGCCCCAGCATTTT. The chain recombines TRBV12-5 with TRBJ1-5, with D possibly being TRBD1 (5 bases). The V end lost 4 bases, the J end lost 5 bases, and 6 bases lay between the germline ends. The CDR3 contains 12 residues. CDR1 and CDR2 from the germline V gene are LGHNT and FRNRAP.

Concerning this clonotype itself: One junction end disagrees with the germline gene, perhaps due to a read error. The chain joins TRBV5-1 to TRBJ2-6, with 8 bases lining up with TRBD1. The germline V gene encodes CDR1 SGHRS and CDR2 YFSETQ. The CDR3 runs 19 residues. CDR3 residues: CASSLFDRGFPSGANVLTF. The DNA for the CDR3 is TGTGCCAGCAGCCTCTTTGACAGGGGCTTTCCCTCTGGGGCCAACGTCCTGACTTTC.

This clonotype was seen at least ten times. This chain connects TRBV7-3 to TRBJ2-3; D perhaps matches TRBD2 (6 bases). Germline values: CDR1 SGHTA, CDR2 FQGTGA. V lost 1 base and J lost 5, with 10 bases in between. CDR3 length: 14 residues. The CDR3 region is CASSLIVGGDTQYF. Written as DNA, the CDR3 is TGTGCCAGCAGCTTAATTGTGGGGGGAGATACGCAGTATTTT. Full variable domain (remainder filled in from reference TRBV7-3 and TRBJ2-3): GAGVSQTPSNKVTEKGKYVELRCDPISGHTALYWYRQSLGQGPEFLIYFQGTGAADDSGLPNDRFFAVRPEGSVSTLKIQRTERGDSAVYLCASSLIVGGDTQYFGPGTRLTVL.

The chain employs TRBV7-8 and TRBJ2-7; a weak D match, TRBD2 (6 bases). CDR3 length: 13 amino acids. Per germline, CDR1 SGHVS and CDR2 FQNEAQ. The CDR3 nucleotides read TGTGCTAGACCCGGGACTCGATCCTACGAGCAGTACTTC. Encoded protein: CARPGTRSYEQYF.

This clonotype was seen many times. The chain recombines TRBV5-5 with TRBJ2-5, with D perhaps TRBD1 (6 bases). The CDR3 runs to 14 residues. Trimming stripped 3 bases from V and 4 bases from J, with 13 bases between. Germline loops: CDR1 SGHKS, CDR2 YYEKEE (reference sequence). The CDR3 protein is CASSWGQGGETQYF. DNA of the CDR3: TGTGCCAGCAGCTGGGGGCAGGGCGGAGAGACCCAGTACTTC.

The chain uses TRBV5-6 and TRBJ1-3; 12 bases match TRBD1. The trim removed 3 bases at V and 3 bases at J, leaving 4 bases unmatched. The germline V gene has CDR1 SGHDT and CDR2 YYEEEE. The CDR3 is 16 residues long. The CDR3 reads CASSSGQGAGGNTIYF. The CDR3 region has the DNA TGTGCCAGCAGCTCGGGACAGGGGGCCGGTGGAAACACCATATATTTT.

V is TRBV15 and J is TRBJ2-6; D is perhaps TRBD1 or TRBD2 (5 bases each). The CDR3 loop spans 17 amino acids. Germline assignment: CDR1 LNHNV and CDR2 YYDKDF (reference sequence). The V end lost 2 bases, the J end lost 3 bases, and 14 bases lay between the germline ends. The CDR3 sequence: CATSRTIQGRGANVLTF. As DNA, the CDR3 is TGTGCCACCAGCAGAACCATCCAGGGACGTGGGGCCAACGTCCTGACTTTC.

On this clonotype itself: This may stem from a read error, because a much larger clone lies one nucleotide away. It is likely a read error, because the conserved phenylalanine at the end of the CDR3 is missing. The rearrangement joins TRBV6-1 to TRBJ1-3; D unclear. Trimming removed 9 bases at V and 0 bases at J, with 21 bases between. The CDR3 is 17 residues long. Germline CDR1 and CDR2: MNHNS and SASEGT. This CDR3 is CASAFGGVLFSGNTIYL. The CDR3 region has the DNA TGTGCCAGTGCCTTCGGTGGGGTTCTCTTCTCTGGAAACACCATATATCTT.

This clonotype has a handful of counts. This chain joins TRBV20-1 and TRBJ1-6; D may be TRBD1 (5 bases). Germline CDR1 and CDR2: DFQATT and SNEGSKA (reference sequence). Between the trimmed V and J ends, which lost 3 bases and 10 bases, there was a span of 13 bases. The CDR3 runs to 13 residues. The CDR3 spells CSASGGVGSPLHF. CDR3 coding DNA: TGCAGTGCTAGCGGAGGGGTGGGGTCACCCCTCCACTTT.

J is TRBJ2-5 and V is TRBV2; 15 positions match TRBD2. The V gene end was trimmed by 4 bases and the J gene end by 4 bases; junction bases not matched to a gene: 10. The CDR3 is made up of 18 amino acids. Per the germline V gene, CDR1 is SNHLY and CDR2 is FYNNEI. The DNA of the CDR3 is TGTGCCAGCAGTGGGACTAGCGGGAGGGCCGGGGGAGGAGAGACCCAGTACTTC. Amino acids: CASSGTSGRAGGGETQYF. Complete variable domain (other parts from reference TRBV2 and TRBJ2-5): EPEVTQTPSHQVTQMGQEVILRCVPISNHLYFYWYRQILGQKVEFLVSFYNNEISEKSEIFDDQFSVERPDGSNFTLKIRSTKLEDSAMYFCASSGTSGRAGGGETQYFGPGTRLLVL.

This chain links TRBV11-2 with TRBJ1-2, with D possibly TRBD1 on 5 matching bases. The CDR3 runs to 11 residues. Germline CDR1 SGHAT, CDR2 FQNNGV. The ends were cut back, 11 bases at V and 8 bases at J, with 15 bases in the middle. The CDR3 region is CAWSKGQGYTF. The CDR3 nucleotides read TGTGCCTGGAGTAAGGGGCAGGGCTACACCTTC.

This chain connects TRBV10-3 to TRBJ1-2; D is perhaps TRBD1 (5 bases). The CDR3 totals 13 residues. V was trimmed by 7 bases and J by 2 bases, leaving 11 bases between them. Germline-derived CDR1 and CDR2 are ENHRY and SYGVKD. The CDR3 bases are TGTGCCATCACCTCCGGGACCAACTATGGCTACACCTTC. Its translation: CAITSGTNYGYTF.

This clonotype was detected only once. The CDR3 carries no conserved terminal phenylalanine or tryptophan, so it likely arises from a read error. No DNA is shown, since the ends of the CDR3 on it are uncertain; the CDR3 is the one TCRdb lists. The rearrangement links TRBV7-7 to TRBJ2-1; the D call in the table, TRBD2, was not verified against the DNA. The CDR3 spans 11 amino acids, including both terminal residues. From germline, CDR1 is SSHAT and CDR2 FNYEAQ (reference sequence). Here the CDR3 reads CASSRHSGRAA.

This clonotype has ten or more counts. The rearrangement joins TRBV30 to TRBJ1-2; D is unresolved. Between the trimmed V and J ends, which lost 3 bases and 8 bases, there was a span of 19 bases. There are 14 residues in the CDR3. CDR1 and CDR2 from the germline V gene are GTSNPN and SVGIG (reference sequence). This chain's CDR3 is CAWRELWAPGGYTF. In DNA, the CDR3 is TGTGCCTGGAGAGAGCTTTGGGCCCCGGGAGGCTACACCTTC.

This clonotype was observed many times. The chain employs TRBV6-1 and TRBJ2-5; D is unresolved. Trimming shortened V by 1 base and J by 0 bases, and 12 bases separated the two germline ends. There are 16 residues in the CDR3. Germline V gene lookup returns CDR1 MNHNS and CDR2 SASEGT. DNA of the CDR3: TGTGCCAGCAGTGAAGGGGCCTCAGCAAACCAAGAGACCCAGTACTTC. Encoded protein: CASSEGASANQETQYF.

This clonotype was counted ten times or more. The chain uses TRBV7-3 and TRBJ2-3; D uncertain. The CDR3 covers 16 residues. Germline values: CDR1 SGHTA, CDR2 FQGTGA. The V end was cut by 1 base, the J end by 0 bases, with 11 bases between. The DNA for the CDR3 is TGTGCCAGCAGCTTAATGGGCTCAGTTAGCACAGATACGCAGTATTTT. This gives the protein CASSLMGSVSTDTQYF.

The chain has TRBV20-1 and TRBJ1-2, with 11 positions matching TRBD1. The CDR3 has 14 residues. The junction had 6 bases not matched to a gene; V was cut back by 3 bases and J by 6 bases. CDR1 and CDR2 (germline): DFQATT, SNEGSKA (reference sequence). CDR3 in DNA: TGCAGTGCTAGGTCGGGACAGGGGGTTCATGGCTACACCTTC. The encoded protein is CSARSGQGVHGYTF.